This TCR beta chain was captured in a study of technical replicates of blood from several donors. This CDR3 is 13 amino acids long. Germline V gene sequence: CDR1 SGHRS, CDR2 YFSETQ. The junction had 1 base not matched to a gene; V was cut back by 4 bases and J by 4 bases. Using immunoSEQ multiplex PCR, the repertoire was profiled, and TCRdb retains in-frame clones only, with some absent. Of about 100,000 clones listed, over 90% are singletons. The chain links TRBV5-1 to TRBJ2-5; 10 bases are shared with TRBD2. This TCR derives from a human donor in good health. Source material: T cells isolated from PBMCs. This CDR3 reads CASSPSGGETQYF. The CDR3 nucleotides read TGCGCCAGCAGCCCTAGCGGGGGAGAGACCCAGTACTTC.